This entry lists 23 T cell receptor beta chains sequenced from one sample in a study of blood T cell repertoires in COVID-19. Sequenced by immunoSEQ multiplex PCR; TCRdb stores in-frame clones only, minus some. The table includes approximately 96,000 clones, 90% to 95% detected once. The sample consisted of peripheral blood. The receptors originated from a man aged 55 to 70 with acute or convalescent COVID-19.

The chain employs TRBV28 and TRBJ2-1; TRBD2 agrees at 13 bases. V was pared by 8 bases and J by 4 bases, with 17 bases of the junction left unmatched. The CDR3 totals 19 residues. CDR1 is MDHEN, CDR2 SYDVKM, per germline. CDR3 DNA sequence: TGTGCCAGCGGGTTCGTACTAGCGGGAGGGCCTGAGGCGTACAATGAGCAGTTCTTC. Translation gives CASGFVLAGGPEAYNEQFF.

This chain uses TRBV19 with TRBJ1-5; 8 bases match TRBD1. V was pared by 5 bases and J by 3 bases, with 12 bases of the junction left unmatched. The CDR3 has 17 amino acids. CDR1 is LNHDA, CDR2 SQIVND, per germline (reference sequence). CDR3 DNA: TGTGCCAGTAGTTCCCTACCGGGACAGGCGTACAATCAGCCCCAGCATTTT. Translation: CASSSLPGQAYNQPQHF.

This rearrangement joins TRBV5-3 to TRBJ1-5; 8 positions match TRBD1. TRBV5-3 falls under the ORF class, with uncertain function. The CDR3 spans 14 residues. With V trimmed by 0 bases and J by 6 bases, 2 bases remained unmatched. In nucleotides, the CDR3 is TGTGCCAGAAGCTTGGCGGACAGGGCTCAGCCCCAGCATTTT. Translation gives CARSLADRAQPQHF.

This chain uses TRBV21-1 with TRBJ1-2. TRBV21-1 is annotated as a pseudogene. The CDR3 consists of 13 residues. The CDR3 loop reads CASSKGGYRGYTF. DNA for the CDR3: TGTGCCAGCAGCAAAGGTGGTTATCGGGGCTACACCTTC.

The rearrangement uses TRBV6-5 and TRBJ2-7, with 8 positions matching TRBD1. V shed 2 bases and J 3 bases; nucleotides not matched to a gene: 9. This CDR3 contains 16 residues. From germline, CDR1 is MNHEY and CDR2 SVGAGI. The DNA of the CDR3 is TGTGCCAGCAGTTACCGACAGGGGATTTCCATCTACGAGCAGTACTTC. Amino acids: CASSYRQGISIYEQYF.

The J gene is TRBJ1-4, the V gene TRBV6-2 or TRBV6-3; 8 positions agree with TRBD1. This CDR3 comprises 14 residues. With 4 bases clipped from V and 8 bases from J, the junction kept 6 bases outside the gene matches. The germline V gene encodes CDR1 MNHEY and CDR2 SVGEGT. The CDR3 DNA sequence: TGTGCCAGCAGTTCGGACAGGGCGTGGGAAAAACTGTTTTTT. It yields the protein CASSSDRAWEKLFF.

The chain has TRBV28 and TRBJ2-5; tentatively, D is TRBD2 (6 bases). From germline, CDR1 is MDHEN and CDR2 SYDVKM. The CDR3 runs to 13 residues. V was pared by 6 bases and J by 3 bases, with 11 bases between. The CDR3 sequence is CASRSPGEETQYF. CDR3 DNA sequence: TGTGCCAGCAGATCTCCGGGAGAAGAGACCCAGTACTTC.

This clone was seen only once. This rearrangement joins TRBV7-8 to TRBJ2-7; TRBD2 matches at 7 bases. The CDR3 is 14 residues long. Germline trimming cut 1 base from V and 4 bases from J; bases unmatched to any gene: 4. The germline CDR1 and CDR2 sequences are SGHVS and FQNEAQ. The CDR3 loop reads CASSLGGLTYEQYF. The CDR3 nucleotides are TGTGCCAGCAGCTTAGGGGGACTAACGTACGAGCAGTACTTC.

This chain links TRBV24-1 with TRBJ2-5, with a tentative D call TRBD2 (6 bases). Germline V gene lookup returns CDR1 KGHDR and CDR2 SFDVKD. The CDR3 has 12 residues. V lost 6 bases and J lost 5, with 9 bases in between. For the CDR3, the DNA is TGTGCCACCAGTACGGGGGTCGAGACCCAGTACTTC. This gives the protein CATSTGVETQYF.

This chain connects TRBV5-1 to TRBJ2-1; D might be TRBD2 (7 bases). V gave up 4 bases and J gave up 9 bases, with 23 bases separating them. Germline V gives CDR1 SGHRS, CDR2 YFSETQ. This CDR3 region has 16 residues. The CDR3 DNA reads TGCGCCAGCAGCCCGAGGGTAGCCCAGGGAGGGGGTGAGCAGTTCTTC. This sequence encodes CASSPRVAQGGGEQFF.

This clone was observed a single time. The genes are TRBV7-9 and TRBJ2-1; 15 bases agree with TRBD2. Looked up from germline, CDR1 is SEHNR and CDR2 is FQNEAQ (reference sequence). Unmatched junction bases numbered 6, after V lost 5 bases and J lost 10 bases. This CDR3 contains 15 residues. The CDR3, as DNA: TGTGCCAGCAGCGCGGGACTAGCGGGAGGTGGCGAGCAGTTCTTC. Translated, it gives CASSAGLAGGGEQFF.

CDR3 DNA: TGTGCCAGCAGTGAAATGGGCACCTTAAGCTCCTACGAGCAGTACTTC. Its protein is CASSEMGTLSSYEQYF. The V call is TRBV6-1, the J call TRBJ2-7, with D hard to call. The CDR3 consists of 16 residues. Germline-derived CDR1 and CDR2 are MNHNS and SASEGT. Trimming cost V 2 bases and J 0 bases, with 14 bases left between them.

This clone was seen only once. The CDR3 DNA reads TGTGCCAGCAGCAACAAGAGACTTGGTGAAAAACTGTTTTTT. Amino acid sequence: CASSNKRLGEKLFF. V is TRBV7-9 and J is TRBJ1-4; D uncertain. The CDR3 runs to 14 residues. Germline V gives CDR1 SEHNR, CDR2 FQNEAQ (reference sequence). Between the trimmed V and J ends, which lost 5 bases and 7 bases, there was a span of 14 bases.

The rearrangement uses TRBV7-9 and TRBJ2-7, with 12 bases identical to TRBD1. This CDR3 spans 15 amino acids. J lost 6 bases, V lost 1 base, and 4 bases had no gene match. From germline, CDR1 is SEHNR and CDR2 FQNEAQ (reference sequence). The CDR3 DNA reads as TGTGCCAGCAGCTTAGTGGGACAGGGGGCGGTCGAGCAGTACTTC. This sequence encodes CASSLVGQGAVEQYF. Filled out from reference TRBV7-9 and TRBJ2-7, the complete variable domain reads DTGVSQNPRHKITKRGQNVTFRCDPISEHNRLYWYRQTLGQGPEFLTYFQNEAQLEKSRLLSDRFSAERPKGSFSTLEIQRTEQGDSAMYLCASSLVGQGAVEQYFGPGTRLTVT.

This chain connects TRBV10-1 to TRBJ2-3; a possible D gene is TRBD2 (5 bases). From germline, CDR1 is WNHNN and CDR2 SYGVQD (reference sequence). The CDR3 covers 17 residues. Trimming pared 4 bases from V and 0 bases from J, leaving 17 bases between. The CDR3 here is CASSGPGRAESTDTQYF. The CDR3 nucleotides are TGCGCCAGCAGTGGCCCGGGAAGGGCAGAAAGCACAGATACGCAGTATTTT.

The rearrangement links TRBV28 to TRBJ1-6; D perhaps matches TRBD1 (6 bases). V was clipped by 5 bases and J by 7 bases, with 15 bases between them. This CDR3 comprises 15 residues. Germline V gene lookup returns CDR1 MDHEN and CDR2 SYDVKM. The CDR3 region has the DNA TGTGCCAGCAGTCTGCCGGGGGGCGGCAATTCACCCCTCCACTTT. It translates to CASSLPGGGNSPLHF.

J is TRBJ2-7 and V is TRBV6-5; maybe TRBD2 (6 bases). The CDR3 is 15 residues long. Trimming took off 0 bases at V and 3 bases at J, with 12 bases between the two ends. Germline CDR1 is MNHEY and CDR2 is SVGAGI. CDR3 DNA sequence: TGTGCCAGCAGTTACTCGCCGGGACTGAACTACGAGCAGTACTTC. As protein: CASSYSPGLNYEQYF.

V and J are TRBV3-1 (or the pseudogene TRBV3-2) and TRBJ1-5; tentative D call: TRBD1 (6 bases). The CDR3 is 19 residues long. V was clipped by 2 bases and J by 5 bases, with 25 bases between them. Germline assignment: CDR1 LGHDT and CDR2 YNNKEL (reference sequence). CDR3 sequence: CASSQRALVTGSRHQPQHF. The DNA of the CDR3 is TGTGCCAGCAGCCAAAGGGCCCTAGTTACAGGGAGTAGGCATCAGCCCCAGCATTTT.

This rearrangement joins TRBV6-2 or TRBV6-3 to TRBJ1-4; D not certain. Trimming pared 2 bases from V and 7 bases from J, leaving 11 bases between. This CDR3 is built from 14 residues. Per the germline V gene, CDR1 is MNHEY and CDR2 is SVGEGT. This chain's CDR3 is CASSYGREGEKLFF. The DNA of the CDR3 is TGTGCCAGCAGTTACGGACGTGAGGGTGAAAAACTGTTTTTT.

V gene TRBV7-8 combines with J gene TRBJ1-1; no definite D call. V lost 3 bases, J lost 5 bases, and 22 bases lay in between. The germline gives CDR1 SGHVS, CDR2 FQNEAQ. There are 17 residues in the CDR3. Written as DNA, the CDR3 is TGTGCCAGCAGCTTTCGGGAACGGCTCGGCTCGGGTACTGAAGCTTTCTTT. It yields the protein CASSFRERLGSGTEAFF.

J is TRBJ2-4 and V is TRBV2; 8 nucleotides match TRBD1. J lost 3 bases, V lost 6 bases, and 4 bases had no gene match. The germline CDR1 and CDR2 sequences are SNHLY and FYNNEI. The CDR3 totals 14 residues. The CDR3 region is CASRRTGFKNIQYF. The CDR3 nucleotides read TGTGCCAGCAGGCGGACAGGGTTCAAAAACATTCAGTACTTC.

This chain links TRBV29-1 with TRBJ2-5; D is undetermined. The CDR3 sequence is 11 residues long. Trimming removed 4 bases from V and 5 bases from J, with 8 bases in between. Germline V gene data show CDR1 as SQVTM and CDR2 as ANQGSEA. The CDR3 bases are TGCAGCGTTGCCGGGTCGGAGACCCAGTACTTC. Encoded protein: CSVAGSETQYF.

The rearrangement joins TRBV28 to TRBJ2-1, with a possible D match to TRBD2 (7 bases). Germline loops: CDR1 MDHEN, CDR2 SYDVKM. Trimming pared 5 bases from V and 4 bases from J, leaving 12 bases between. The CDR3 covers 14 residues. The CDR3 here is CASSRGGLYNEQFF. CDR3 bases: TGTGCCAGCAGTAGGGGGGGCTTGTACAATGAGCAGTTCTTC.